The rows below give T cell receptor beta chains drawn from one sample of a study of blood T cell repertoires in COVID-19. TCRdb's table, derived via immunoSEQ multiplex PCR, lists solely in-frame clones and lacks some. Here the sample spans 130,000 or so clones, about 79% being singletons. The sample was peripheral blood. Source of these receptors: an older woman with acute or convalescent COVID-19. The CDR3 runs from the conserved cysteine through the conserved F or W. D genes are given only for firm matches. Size values are once, few and many counts, or a class for expanded clones, and some rows have none.

D gene	V gene	J gene	clone size	CDR3 protein	CDR3 DNA
TRBD1	TRBV4-1	TRBJ1-5	.	CASSQPNRGSNQPQHF	TGCGCCAGCAGCCAACCGAACAGGGGAAGTAATCAGCCCCAGCATTTT
.	TRBV5-6	TRBJ1-2	few	CASSFLDYGYTF	TGTGCCAGCAGCTTTCTTGACTATGGCTACACCTTC
TRBD1	TRBV5-5	TRBJ1-4	.	CASSPFRGQGEKLFF	TGTGCCAGCAGCCCATTTCGGGGACAGGGCGAAAAACTGTTTTTT
TRBD1	TRBV29-1	TRBJ1-1	.	CSVLTGINTEAFF	TGCAGCGTTTTGACAGGGATAAACACTGAAGCTTTCTTT
.	TRBV9	TRBJ2-5	.	CASSPGSSRAQETQYF	TGTGCCAGCAGCCCGGGGAGTAGCCGGGCACAAGAGACCCAGTACTTC
TRBD2	TRBV5-4	TRBJ2-1	.	CASSSGGDNEQFF	TGTGCCAGCAGCAGCGGGGGGGACAATGAGCAGTTCTTC
.	TRBV6-2/TRBV6-3	TRBJ2-3	few	CASSYSTVILTQYF	TGTGCCAGCAGTTACTCGACGGTTATTTTGACACAGTATTTT
.	TRBV5-4	TRBJ1-1	.	CASSSQGPEAFF	TGTGCCAGCAGCTCACAGGGCCCTGAAGCTTTCTTT
.	TRBV15	TRBJ1-4	.	CATRRGITNEKLFF	TGTGCCACCAGAAGGGGCATAACTAATGAAAAACTGTTTTTT
.	TRBV20-1	TRBJ1-1	few	CSASRSGLDTEAFF	TGCAGTGCTAGTAGGTCAGGGCTTGACACTGAAGCTTTCTTT
.	TRBV30	TRBJ1-5	once	CAWSFQDQPQHF	TGTGCCTGGAGTTTCCAGGATCAGCCCCAGCATTTT
TRBD2	TRBV6-1	TRBJ2-5	once	CASSESLTGGAAGETQYF	TGTGCCAGCAGTGAATCGCTCACGGGGGGGGCAGCGGGAGAGACCCAGTACTTC
.	TRBV4-3	TRBJ2-7	.	CASSQDRGPLLGQYF	TGCGCCAGCAGCCAAGATCGCGGGCCTCTCCTCGGGCAGTACTTC
TRBD1	TRBV7-9	TRBJ2-5	.	CASSLAGTGGEETQYF	TGTGCCAGCAGCTTAGCCGGGACAGGGGGCGAGGAGACCCAGTACTTC
.	TRBV11-2	TRBJ1-3	few	CASSFNPGQSGNTIYF	TGTGCCAGCAGCTTCAACCCTGGACAGTCAGGAAACACCATATATTTT
.	TRBV11-3	TRBJ1-4	.	CASSLRAGFEKLFF	TGTGCCAGCAGCTTACGGGCAGGGTTCGAAAAACTGTTTTTT
TRBD2	TRBV5-1	TRBJ2-2	.	CASSPGGTNTGELFF	TGCGCCAGCAGCCCCGGGGGGACGAACACCGGGGAGCTGTTTTTT
.	TRBV7-8	TRBJ1-2	.	CASSKGVLDGYTF	TGTGCCAGCAGCAAGGGGGTATTAGATGGCTACACCTTC
.	TRBV24-1	TRBJ2-3	.	CATSGPHTDTQYF	TGTGCCACCAGTGGGCCCCACACAGATACGCAGTATTTT
TRBD1	TRBV30	TRBJ1-3	.	CAWSSQGAFSGNTIYF	TGTGCCTGGAGTAGTCAGGGGGCATTCTCTGGAAACACCATATATTTT
TRBD2	TRBV27	TRBJ2-1	.	CASSSPGLAVDEQFF	TGTGCCAGCAGTTCCCCGGGACTAGCTGTCGATGAGCAGTTCTTC
TRBD1	TRBV15	TRBJ1-4	few	CATSISTGVVVTNEKLFF	TGTGCCACCAGCATATCCACAGGGGTCGTGGTAACTAATGAAAAACTGTTTTTT
.	TRBV18	TRBJ2-1	.	CASSPAPTYSSYNEQFF	TGTGCCAGCTCACCAGCTCCGACATACAGCTCCTACAATGAGCAGTTCTTC
TRBD1	TRBV4-1	TRBJ2-6	few	CASSPRGSGANVLTF	TGCGCCAGCAGCCCCAGGGGGTCTGGGGCCAACGTCCTGACTTTC
TRBD2	TRBV10-3	TRBJ2-5	once	CAISGGGIQETQYF	TGTGCCATCAGTGGGGGGGGGATCCAAGAGACCCAGTACTTC
.	TRBV18	TRBJ1-2	once	CASSPNRDGYTF	TGTGCCAGCTCACCTAACAGGGATGGCTACACCTTC
TRBD2	TRBV4-3	TRBJ2-1	.	CASSQGGRLAGSNEQFF	TGCGCCAGCAGCCAGGGGGGTCGGCTAGCGGGTAGTAATGAGCAGTTCTTC
TRBD1	TRBV30	TRBJ1-2	once	CAWSVLGTAGYTF	TGTGCCTGGAGTGTACTAGGGACAGCTGGCTACACCTTC
.	TRBV19	TRBJ1-6	few	CASSIDLWQGGSPLHF	TGTGCCAGTAGTATAGATCTCTGGCAGGGTGGTTCACCCCTCCACTTT
.	TRBV19	TRBJ2-1	.	CASSIGVGEQFF	TGTGCCAGTAGTATCGGGGTAGGTGAGCAGTTCTTC
.	TRBV5-5	TRBJ2-6	few	CASSSAVGPGANVLTF	TGTGCCAGCAGCTCCGCGGTGGGGCCTGGGGCCAACGTCCTGACTTTC
.	TRBV2	TRBJ1-4	few	CASSRKGGDNEKLFF	TGTGCCAGCAGCAGGAAGGGGGGGGATAATGAAAAACTGTTTTTT
TRBD1	TRBV7-2	TRBJ2-3	few	CASSIMAGGLGTQYF	TGTGCCAGCAGCATAATGGCAGGGGGCCTCGGTACGCAGTATTTT
.	TRBV7-6	TRBJ2-2	.	CASSLEVSGFNTGELFF	TGTGCCAGCAGCTTAGAGGTCTCAGGATTCAACACCGGGGAGCTGTTTTTT
TRBD2	TRBV5-1	TRBJ2-3	.	CASSHTSGGSTTDTQYF	TGCGCCAGCAGCCATACTAGCGGGGGGTCCACCACAGATACGCAGTATTTT
TRBD1	TRBV14	TRBJ1-2	.	CASSHHAGTGDGYTF	TGTGCCAGCAGCCATCACGCCGGGACAGGGGACGGCTACACCTTC
TRBD1	TRBV12-3/TRBV12-4	TRBJ1-2	.	CASSPRTGTGYTF	TGTGCCAGCAGCCCCCGGACAGGGACTGGCTACACCTTC
.	TRBV9	TRBJ1-6	.	CASSVDAASSYNSPLHF	TGTGCCAGCAGCGTAGATGCGGCCAGCTCCTATAATTCACCCCTCCACTTT
.	TRBV2	TRBJ1-2	few	CASSEDRGYGYTF	TGTGCCAGCAGTGAGGATAGAGGCTATGGCTACACCTTC
.	TRBV19	TRBJ1-1	.	CASRTRLNTEAFF	TGTGCCAGTAGGACCAGGCTGAACACTGAAGCTTTCTTT
TRBD1	TRBV19	TRBJ1-2	.	CASSISAGGVHYGYTF	TGTGCCAGTAGCATATCGGCAGGGGGAGTTCACTATGGCTACACCTTC
.	TRBV6-5	TRBJ2-2	.	CASVGGRLTGELFF	TGTGCCAGCGTGGGGGGGCGGTTGACCGGGGAGCTGTTTTTT
.	TRBV19	TRBJ1-3	.	CASSIGSVGNTIYF	TGTGCCAGTAGTATCGGGTCGGTTGGAAACACCATATATTTT
.	TRBV4-3	TRBJ1-6	.	CASSQDHQGGGNSPLHF	TGCGCCAGCAGCCAAGACCACCAAGGGGGTGGTAATTCACCCCTCCACTTT
.	TRBV9	TRBJ2-1	.	CASSPSTSSYNEQFF	TGTGCCAGCAGCCCTTCGACTAGCTCCTACAATGAGCAGTTCTTC
TRBD1	TRBV4-3	TRBJ1-6	.	CASSQGGTVISPLHF	TGCGCCAGCAGCCAAGGGGGGACAGTTATTTCACCCCTCCACTTT
.	TRBV6-2/TRBV6-3	TRBJ1-1	.	CASSAHTLNTEAFF	TGTGCCAGCAGCGCGCATACCCTAAACACTGAAGCTTTCTTT
.	TRBV6-2/TRBV6-3	TRBJ2-1	.	CASSYPAGERSSYNEQFF	TGTGCCAGCAGTTACCCCGCCGGGGAGCGCAGCTCCTACAATGAGCAGTTCTTC
TRBD1	TRBV3-1/TRBV3-2	TRBJ2-1	.	CASSQGRLGQQNEQFF	TGTGCCAGCAGCCAGGGTCGATTGGGACAGCAGAATGAGCAGTTCTTC
.	TRBV12-3/TRBV12-4	TRBJ2-7	.	CASSSHTPYEQYF	TGTGCCAGCAGTTCGCACACCCCCTACGAGCAGTACTTC
.	TRBV3-1/TRBV3-2	TRBJ2-1	.	CASSPPPGLTQTYNEQFF	TGTGCCAGCAGTCCCCCGCCGGGTCTGACGCAAACCTACAATGAGCAGTTCTTC
.	TRBV12-3/TRBV12-4	TRBJ1-1	.	CASTLLQGTEAFF	TGTGCCAGCACCTTACTTCAGGGAACTGAAGCTTTCTTT
.	TRBV7-2	TRBJ2-7	.	CASSFSAGARSAYEQYF	TGTGCCAGCAGCTTCTCCGCGGGGGCGCGGTCGGCCTACGAGCAGTACTTC
.	TRBV2	TRBJ2-5	.	CASSEAQGIETQYF	TGTGCCAGCAGTGAAGCCCAGGGGATAGAGACCCAGTACTTC
.	TRBV5-1	TRBJ2-5	.	CASSQLAAQETQYF	TGCGCCAGCAGCCAATTAGCGGCCCAAGAGACCCAGTACTTC
.	TRBV10-3	TRBJ1-1	.	CAISIGVKNTEAFF	TGTGCCATCAGCATAGGAGTTAAGAACACTGAAGCTTTCTTT
TRBD1	TRBV5-6	TRBJ2-1	.	CASSLDGTVSSYNEQFF	TGTGCCAGCAGCTTGGATGGGACAGTTAGCTCCTACAATGAGCAGTTCTTC
.	TRBV15	TRBJ2-2	.	CATSRDRGRNTGELFF	TGTGCCACCAGCAGAGATCGAGGGAGGAACACCGGGGAGCTGTTTTTT
.	TRBV9	TRBJ2-7	.	CASSPSGVSYEQYF	TGTGCCAGCAGCCCTTCCGGGGTCTCCTACGAGCAGTACTTC